Presented here are 16 T cell receptor beta chains from one specimen sequenced in a study of blood T cell repertoires in COVID-19. Some clones are missing from TCRdb's copy, which holds only in-frame ones; the method was immunoSEQ multiplex PCR. This sample has roughly 260,000 clones, with around 90% found just once. Sequenced material: peripheral blood. The receptor source for this set is a person aged 18-30 years with COVID-19, enrolled during active disease.

The rearrangement links TRBV5-1 to TRBJ2-1; 7 bases line up with TRBD2. The V gene's germline CDR1 is SGHRS and CDR2 YFSETQ. CDR3 length: 15 residues. V lost 2 bases, J lost 9 bases, and 11 bases stayed unmatched. The CDR3 bases are TGCGCCAGCAGCTTAGCGGGATACAATGAAGGTGAGCAGTTCTTC. Encoded protein: CASSLAGYNEGEQFF.

Of note for this clone: This specimen includes other DNA sequences encoding the same CDR3. V gene TRBV2 combines with J gene TRBJ1-1; D is unclear. Germline CDR1 reads SNHLY; CDR2 reads FYNNEI. The CDR3 extends over 13 amino acids. V was cut by 1 base and J by 4 bases, with 7 bases left in between. CDR3 protein: CASSEGRGTEAFF. The CDR3 coding sequence is TGTGCCAGCAGTGAAGGTCGAGGCACTGAAGCTTTCTTT.

The chain uses TRBV13 and TRBJ2-7; 9 nucleotides align to TRBD1. Trimming removed 5 bases from V and 3 bases from J; junction bases left unmatched: 5. The CDR3 is 14 amino acids. Germline V CDR1 and CDR2: PRHDT, FYEKMQ (reference sequence). The CDR3, as DNA: TGTGCCAGCAGCGTCGGACAGGGGTACTACGAGCAGTACTTC. It specifies CASSVGQGYYEQYF.

With regard to this clone: This CDR3 is also generated by other DNA sequences in the sample. The rearrangement links TRBV7-2 to TRBJ2-7; no definite D call. Per germline, CDR1 SGHTA and CDR2 FQGNSA. The CDR3 contains 12 residues. The ends were cut back, 5 bases at V and 2 bases at J, with 7 bases in the middle. CDR3 sequence (DNA): TGTGCCAGCAGCCTCCTTGCCTACGAGCAGTACTTC. It specifies CASSLLAYEQYF.

The genes are TRBV5-1 and TRBJ2-1; the match to TRBD2 covers 7 bases. CDR1 is SGHRS and CDR2 is YFSETQ in the germline V gene. The CDR3 covers 15 residues. V shed 1 base, J shed 4 bases, and the junction held 5 bases outside the gene matches. CDR3: CASSLNSGTYNEQFF. The CDR3 region has the DNA TGCGCCAGCAGCTTGAACAGCGGGACTTACAATGAGCAGTTCTTC.

The rearrangement links TRBV9 to TRBJ1-1; perhaps TRBD1 as D (5 bases). Germline CDR1 and CDR2: SGDLS and YYNGEE. V gave up 0 bases and J gave up 4 bases, with 16 bases separating them. This CDR3 is 16 amino acids long. Written as DNA, the CDR3 is TGTGCCAGCAGCGTAGACGGCAGGTTAGGGGTCACTGAAGCTTTCTTT. Residues: CASSVDGRLGVTEAFF.

A word on this clone: A far larger clone is just one base off, so this is likely a read error. V and J are TRBV7-2 and TRBJ2-7, with 12 bases that match TRBD2. The V segment lost 5 bases and the J segment 4 bases; nucleotides outside the gene matches: 3. Germline CDR1 is SGHTA and CDR2 is FQGNSA. The CDR3 contains 14 residues. The CDR3 DNA reads as TGTGCCAGCAGCCCCGGGACTAGCGGGTACGAGCAGTACTTC. It is translated as CASSPGTSGYEQYF.

The J gene is TRBJ2-5, the V gene TRBV4-3, with 12 nucleotides matching TRBD1. The CDR3 is made up of 16 amino acids. V trimming: 1 base; J trimming: 9 bases; junction bases outside the gene matches: 9. Germline assignment: CDR1 LGHNA and CDR2 YSLEER. As DNA, the CDR3 is TGCGCCAGCAGCCAAGGTCCGGGACAGGGGGCTTTGGCCCAGTACTTC. Amino acid sequence: CASSQGPGQGALAQYF.

The rearrangement joins TRBV7-2 to TRBJ2-3, with 12 nucleotides matching TRBD2. Germline V gene lookup returns CDR1 SGHTA and CDR2 FQGNSA. This CDR3 spans 16 amino acids. V trimming: 5 bases; J trimming: 2 bases; junction bases outside the gene matches: 5. CDR3 amino acids: CASSPRLAGVTDTQYF. DNA of the CDR3: TGTGCCAGCAGCCCTCGACTAGCGGGAGTCACAGATACGCAGTATTTT.

With respect to this clone: An end of the junction differs from the germline gene, which may be a read error. The chain employs TRBV6-5 and TRBJ2-7; 8 nucleotides agree with TRBD2. The CDR3 sequence is 14 residues long. CDR1 is MNHEY and CDR2 is SVGAGI in the germline V gene. CDR3 bases: TGTGCCAGCAGTAACTCAGCGGGAGTCTACGAGCAGTACTTC. It encodes CASSNSAGVYEQYF.

The genes are TRBV5-5 and TRBJ2-3; 9 bases match TRBD2. CDR3 length: 16 residues. Unmatched junction bases numbered 4, after V lost 0 bases and J lost 2 bases. Germline CDR1 and CDR2: SGHKS and YYEKEE (reference sequence). CDR3 in DNA: TGTGCCAGCAGCTTGGAGGCGGGAGGGCCCACAGATACGCAGTATTTT. Its protein product is CASSLEAGGPTDTQYF. Variable domain in full (rest from reference TRBV5-5 and TRBJ2-3): DAGVTQSPTHLIKTRGQQVTLRCSPISGHKSVSWYQQVLGQGPQFIFQYYEKEERGRGNFPDRFSARQFPNYSSELNVNALLLGDSALYLCASSLEAGGPTDTQYFGPGTRLTVL.

This rearrangement joins TRBV24-1 to TRBJ2-3; no clear D. CDR3 size: 14 residues. V shed 2 bases and J shed 4 bases, with 9 bases lying between them. CDR1 KGHDR and CDR2 SFDVKD come from the germline V gene. CDR3 in amino acids: CATSDYAASDTQYF. CDR3 coding DNA: TGTGCCACCAGTGATTACGCGGCCTCAGATACGCAGTATTTT.

This sequence joins TRBV6-5 and TRBJ2-1, with 15 positions matching TRBD2. Per the germline V gene, CDR1 is MNHEY and CDR2 is SVGAGI. V lost 6 bases and J lost 9; bases outside the gene matches: 6. This CDR3 contains 15 residues. The DNA for the CDR3 is TGTGCCAGCAGGTGGACTAGCGGGAGGGCAAGTGAGCAGTTCTTC. The encoded protein is CASRWTSGRASEQFF.

The rearrangement uses TRBV28 and TRBJ1-5; D is perhaps TRBD1 (6 bases). Trimming cost V 7 bases and J 7 bases, with 17 bases left between them. Germline loops: CDR1 MDHEN, CDR2 SYDVKM. This CDR3 has 14 amino acids. The CDR3 nucleotides read TGTGCCAGCACCCCCACAGGGAGAGGGCAGCCCCAGCATTTT. Protein product: CASTPTGRGQPQHF.

The chain joins TRBV4-2 to TRBJ2-3, with TRBD2 matching 8 bases. Germline CDR1 LGHNA, CDR2 YNFKEQ. CDR3 length: 16 residues. The V segment lost 8 bases and the J segment 1 base; nucleotides outside the gene matches: 11. The CDR3 DNA sequence: TGTGCCAGCCGGGAGGAAGCGGGAGCAGGCACAGATACGCAGTATTTT. Translated, it gives CASREEAGAGTDTQYF.

The V call is TRBV7-8, the J call TRBJ2-5, with 9 nucleotides matching TRBD2. Germline trimming cut 3 bases from V and 1 base from J; bases unmatched to any gene: 3. This CDR3 is 15 amino acids long. From germline, CDR1 is SGHVS and CDR2 FQNEAQ. Here the CDR3 reads CASSFAGGFQETQYF. CDR3 DNA: TGTGCCAGCAGCTTTGCGGGAGGGTTCCAAGAGACCCAGTACTTC.